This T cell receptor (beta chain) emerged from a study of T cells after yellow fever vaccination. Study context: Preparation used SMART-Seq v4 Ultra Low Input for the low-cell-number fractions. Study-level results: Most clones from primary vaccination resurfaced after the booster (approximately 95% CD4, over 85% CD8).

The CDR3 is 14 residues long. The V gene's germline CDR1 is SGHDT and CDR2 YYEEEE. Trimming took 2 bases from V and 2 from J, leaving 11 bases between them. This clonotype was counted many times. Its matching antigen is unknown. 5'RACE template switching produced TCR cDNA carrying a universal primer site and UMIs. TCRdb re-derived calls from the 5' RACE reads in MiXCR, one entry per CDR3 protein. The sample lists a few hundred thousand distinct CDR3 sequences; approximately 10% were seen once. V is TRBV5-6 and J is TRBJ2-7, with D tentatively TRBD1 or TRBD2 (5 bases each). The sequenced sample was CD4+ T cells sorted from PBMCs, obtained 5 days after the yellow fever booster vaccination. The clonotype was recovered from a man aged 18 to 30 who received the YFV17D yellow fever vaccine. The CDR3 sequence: CASSFRDATYEQYV. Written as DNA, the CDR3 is TGTGCCAGCAGCTTCCGGGACGCCACCTACGAGCAGTACGTC.